These 12 T cell receptor beta chains were all obtained from the same sample, sequenced in a study of shared clonotypes between healthy human individuals. Assay used: immunoSEQ multiplex PCR; TCRdb lists only in-frame clones, some missing. The repertoire consists of about 530,000 clones, with 75% to 80% occurring once and the leading ten covering under 15%. The sequenced material came from PBMCs. The source of these receptors is a woman aged 40 to 55 in good health. Some clones in this sample may be carry-over from other donors' samples.

V usage is TRBV5-5 and J usage is TRBJ1-1; D remains ambiguous. V was trimmed by 5 bases and J by 4 bases, leaving 12 bases between them. The CDR3 is 13 amino acids. Germline values: CDR1 SGHKS, CDR2 YYEKEE (reference sequence). The CDR3 reads CASSRYLGTEAFF. The DNA of the CDR3 is TGTGCCAGCAGTCGCTATTTGGGCACTGAAGCTTTCTTT.

Here the CDR3 reads CASSLLFGASTDTQYF. The CDR3 coding sequence is TGTGCCAGCAGCTTGTTATTCGGCGCTTCCACAGATACGCAGTATTTT. The gene calls are TRBV5-6 and TRBJ2-3; D is unresolved. Germline V gene data show CDR1 as SGHDT and CDR2 as YYEEEE. V was cut by 1 base and J by 2 bases, with 14 bases left in between. The CDR3 runs 16 residues. The full variable domain, completed using reference TRBV5-6 and TRBJ2-3, is DAGVTQSPTHLIKTRGQQVTLRCSPKSGHDTVSWYQQALGQGPQFIFQYYEEEERQRGNFPDRFSGHQFPNYSSELNVNALLLGDSALYLCASSLLFGASTDTQYFGPGTRLTVL.

This chain links TRBV7-2 with TRBJ2-7, with 12 bases fitting TRBD1. The germline V gene has CDR1 SGHTA and CDR2 FQGNSA. The CDR3 extends over 15 amino acids. Trimming removed 3 bases from V and 4 bases from J; junction bases left unmatched: 4. In DNA, the CDR3 is TGTGCCAGCAGCTTCCGGGACAGGGGGCTTTACGAGCAGTACTTC. As protein: CASSFRDRGLYEQYF. Full variable domain (remainder filled in from reference TRBV7-2 and TRBJ2-7): GAGVSQSPSNKVTEKGKDVELRCDPISGHTALYWYRQSLGQGLEFLIYFQGNSAPDKSGLPSDRFSAERTGGSVSTLTIQRTQQEDSAVYLCASSFRDRGLYEQYFGPGTRLTVT.

With respect to this clone: Other DNA sequences within the sample encode an identical CDR3. This chain uses TRBV5-1 with TRBJ2-3; the match to TRBD1 covers 10 bases. The V segment lost 0 bases and the J segment 2 bases; nucleotides outside the gene matches: 6. The germline gives CDR1 SGHRS, CDR2 YFSETQ. The length of the CDR3 is 17 residues. CDR3 sequence reads: CASSLAPGQGNTDTQYF. The CDR3 nucleotides read TGCGCCAGCAGCTTGGCACCGGGACAGGGGAACACAGATACGCAGTATTTT.

The chain is built from TRBV25-1 and TRBJ1-6; 7 nucleotides agree with TRBD1. Germline lookup yields CDR1 MGHDK and CDR2 SYGVNS. The CDR3 runs to 14 residues. V lost 6 bases to trimming and J lost 6 bases; unmatched junction nucleotides: 5. CDR3: CASRQTGPNSPLHF. CDR3 coding DNA: TGTGCCAGCAGACAGACAGGGCCTAATTCACCCCTCCACTTT.

This chain links TRBV19 with TRBJ1-1, with TRBD1 matching 8 bases. The CDR3 extends over 14 amino acids. V dropped 6 bases and J dropped 6; count of bases not matched to a gene: 9. CDR1 is LNHDA, CDR2 SQIVND, per germline (reference sequence). The CDR3 region has the DNA TGTGCCAGTAGCCAGTACAGGGGGGCACCTGAAGCTTTCTTT. Translation: CASSQYRGAPEAFF.

The gene calls are TRBV28 and TRBJ2-3, with 12 bases identical to TRBD2. Unmatched junction bases numbered 9, after V lost 6 bases and J lost 11 bases. Germline V gene lookup returns CDR1 MDHEN and CDR2 SYDVKM. The CDR3 consists of 14 residues. The CDR3: CASSQTSGSNVQYF. The CDR3 nucleotides are TGTGCCAGCAGCCAGACTAGCGGGAGTAACGTGCAGTATTTT.

V usage is TRBV6-1 and J usage is TRBJ2-2; D not resolved. Germline CDR1 is MNHNS and CDR2 is SASEGT. Trimming left V 6 bases short and J 5 bases short, with 13 bases between. The CDR3 has 14 amino acids. CDR3 sequence: CASSTSIVTGELFF. In DNA form, the CDR3 reads TGTGCCAGCAGCACGTCTATCGTGACCGGGGAGCTGTTTTTT.

The chain has TRBV21-1 and TRBJ2-2; the table calls TRBD2, which could not be checked here. TRBV21-1 is a pseudogene. The CDR3 covers 15 residues. The CDR3 protein is CASSRSSEDTGELFF. The CDR3 nucleotides are TGTGCCAGCAGCCGATCCAGCGAGGACACCGGGGAGCTGTTTTTT.

This sequence joins TRBV5-4 and TRBJ2-5, with 8 bases matching TRBD2. The CDR3 has 13 amino acids. Germline V CDR1 and CDR2: SGHNT, YYREEE (reference sequence). Trimming took 6 bases from V and 2 from J; bases not matched to a gene: 3. In DNA form, the CDR3 reads TGTGCCAGCAAGACTAGCGTTCAAGAGACCCAGTACTTC. Protein sequence: CASKTSVQETQYF.

V and J are TRBV7-6 and TRBJ2-1, with D hard to call. V shed 5 bases and J shed 3 bases, with 5 bases lying between them. The V gene's germline CDR1 is SGHVS and CDR2 FNYEAQ. This CDR3 region has 12 residues. The CDR3 sequence is CASSPYYNEQFF. As DNA, the CDR3 is TGTGCCAGCAGCCCATACTACAATGAGCAGTTCTTC.

This rearrangement joins TRBV11-2 to TRBJ2-1, with D perhaps matching TRBD2 (6 bases). Germline V gene sequence: CDR1 SGHAT, CDR2 FQNNGV. CDR3 length: 15 residues. V was cut by 5 bases and J by 5 bases, with 16 bases left in between. The CDR3 sequence: CASSLLSGENNEQFF. The DNA of the CDR3 is TGTGCCAGCAGCCTGTTGTCGGGAGAAAACAATGAGCAGTTCTTC.